Presented here are 10 T cell receptor beta chains from one specimen sequenced in a study of post-analysis software for immune sequencing data (dated by TCRdb to between 2014 and 2016). The research as a whole found: Significantly higher frequencies in patients than in controls were found for roughly 5 TRBV segments, including TRBV5-6, TRBV5-1 and TRBV20-1.

The library was produced with PCR. Sequencing relied on an Illumina HiSeq 2500. To reduce PCR and sequencing biases, unique molecular identifiers were incorporated into the TCR beta cDNA libraries. TCRdb applied fastp at Q25 and MiXCR to the public reads, then kept only in-frame beta chains. Merged by CDR3 protein, the rows form single entries marked with the most common genes and DNA. Present in this sample are a few hundred thousand distinct CDR3 sequences, approximately 38% of which were seen just once. The ten largest clones add up to around an eighth of the sample. These TCRs' antigens remain unknown. Sequencing was done on a sample of blood. The receptors here all came from a girl aged 5 to 17 with multiple sclerosis.

V gene TRBV6-2 or TRBV6-3 combines with J gene TRBJ1-6; D not certain. Between the trimmed V and J ends, which lost 5 bases and 4 bases, there was a span of 15 bases. Germline V lookup: CDR1 MNHEY, CDR2 SVGEGT. This CDR3 region has 16 residues. The CDR3 region is CASSPTEGSYNSPLHF. The DNA for the CDR3 is TGTGCCAGCAGTCCCACGGAGGGATCTTATAATTCACCCCTCCACTTT.

This sequence joins TRBV6-1 and TRBJ1-5; 12 positions agree with TRBD1. This CDR3 is built from 15 residues. CDR1 is MNHNS, CDR2 SASEGT, per germline. J lost 6 bases, V lost 5 bases, and 5 bases had no gene match. The CDR3 DNA sequence: TGTGCCAGCAGTTCCGGGACAGGGGGCACTCAGCCCCAGCATTTT. Translating it yields CASSSGTGGTQPQHF.

This clonotype showed up just a few times. This chain connects TRBV6-2 or TRBV6-3 to TRBJ2-1, with D uncertain. CDR1 and CDR2 from the germline V gene are MNHEY and SVGEGT. The CDR3 totals 15 residues. Trimming removed 1 base at V and 3 bases at J, with 10 bases between. This CDR3 is CASSYLGLGYNEQFF. DNA for the CDR3: TGTGCCAGCAGTTACTTGGGTCTTGGCTACAATGAGCAGTTCTTC.

This clonotype was recorded a few times. J is TRBJ1-4 and V is TRBV7-9; D is undetermined. Germline CDR1 reads SEHNR; CDR2 reads FQNEAQ (reference sequence). The length of the CDR3 is 15 residues. Between the trimmed V and J ends, which lost 5 bases and 4 bases, there was a span of 14 bases. CDR3 in amino acids: CASSNAPVFNEKLFF. The CDR3 nucleotides read TGTGCCAGCAGCAACGCGCCGGTCTTTAATGAAAAACTGTTTTTT.

The chain employs TRBV3-1 and TRBJ2-7, with D possibly TRBD1 on 6 matching bases. There are 16 residues in the CDR3. Germline V lookup: CDR1 LGHDT, CDR2 YNNKEL (reference sequence). Between the trimmed V and J ends, which lost 2 bases and 0 bases, there was a span of 14 bases. The CDR3 reads CASSQRDQGSSYEQYF. In DNA, the CDR3 is TGTGCCAGCAGCCAAAGGGACCAGGGGTCCTCCTACGAGCAGTACTTC.

The genes are TRBV4-1 and TRBJ2-3, with 14 nucleotides matching TRBD2. Germline CDR1 reads MGHRA; CDR2 reads YSYEKL. The CDR3 has 18 amino acids. Losses at the gene ends were 4 bases for V and 6 bases for J; bases not matched to a gene: 12. The CDR3 DNA is TGCGCCAGCAGCCCAGACGGGACTAGCGGGGGCGCCAGGGATACGCAGTATTTT. Amino acid sequence: CASSPDGTSGGARDTQYF.

This clonotype was detected only a few times. The V call is TRBV4-1, the J call TRBJ2-7; no reliable D call. V was clipped by 5 bases and J by 2 bases, with 16 bases between them. CDR1 MGHRA and CDR2 YSYEKL come from the germline V gene. This CDR3 is built from 15 residues. The CDR3: CASSSKAGSPYEQYF. CDR3 DNA: TGCGCCAGCAGCAGTAAGGCCGGGTCGCCCTACGAGCAGTACTTC.

The J gene is TRBJ1-1, the V gene TRBV6-5, with no clear D. The CDR3 totals 14 residues. The germline V and J ends were trimmed by 6 bases and 4 bases, with 15 bases remaining between them. Germline values: CDR1 MNHEY, CDR2 SVGAGI. The CDR3 DNA sequence: TGTGCCAGCAGCCCAGGAGGGATGGGCACTGAAGCTTTCTTT. Translating gives CASSPGGMGTEAFF.

V and J are TRBV20-1 and TRBJ2-5; D may correspond to TRBD1 or TRBD2 (6 bases each). The CDR3 runs to 14 residues. Between the trimmed V and J ends, which lost 4 bases and 4 bases, there was a span of 16 bases. Looked up from germline, CDR1 is DFQATT and CDR2 is SNEGSKA (reference sequence). The CDR3: CSAIPVRGRETQYF. CDR3 coding DNA: TGCAGTGCTATCCCAGTTCGGGGGCGAGAGACCCAGTACTTC.

The chain uses TRBV14 and TRBJ2-1, with 8 bases identical to TRBD1. CDR1 and CDR2 from the germline V gene are SGHDN and FVKESK. The length of the CDR3 is 15 residues. The V gene end was trimmed by 1 base and the J gene end by 8 bases; junction bases not matched to a gene: 7. Here the CDR3 DNA reads TGTGCCAGCAGCCAAGTATGGACAGGGTCAGATGAGCAGTTCTTC. It codes for CASSQVWTGSDEQFF.